This T cell receptor (beta chain) stems from a study of CD8 T cells in ankylosing spondylitis. TCRdb passed the 5' RACE reads through MiXCR, listing each CDR3 protein once. The data show 210,000 or so distinct CDR3 sequences, roughly 8% seen once. This clonotype was counted many times. V was pared by 9 bases and J by 7 bases, with 18 bases between. The CDR3 is 13 residues long. Germline V lookup: CDR1 SNHLY, CDR2 FYNNEI. This sequence was found in a female donor with ankylosing spondylitis or in good health (not recorded which). V is TRBV2 and J is TRBJ1-2; D gene uncertain. Input material: blood, either unsorted or a sorted T cell fraction (not recorded which). The DNA of the CDR3 is TGTGCCAGTACCGTGTGGTTGGAGGGTGGCTACACCTTC. Translation: CASTVWLEGGYTF.